These 17 T cell receptor beta chains originate from one sample sequenced in a study of early T cells in non-severe SARS-CoV-2 infection. TCRdb itself ran the 5' RACE reads through MiXCR, one entry per CDR3 protein. The profile shows roughly 30,000 distinct CDR3 sequences, over 3.5% of them singletons. Sequenced material: whole blood. These receptors were taken from an adult who was a healthcare worker with PCR-confirmed SARS-CoV-2 infection or an uninfected control (not recorded which).

This clonotype has ten or more counts. This rearrangement joins TRBV18 to TRBJ1-1; the D gene is possibly TRBD1 (6 bases). Between the trimmed V and J ends, which lost 3 bases and 8 bases, there was a span of 13 bases. This CDR3 region has 13 residues. Germline CDR1 and CDR2: KGHSH and LQKENI. In DNA form, the CDR3 reads TGTGCCAGCTCACCGGGTAGTGGGGGCGAAGCTTTCTTT. Protein: CASSPGSGGEAFF. Supplemented by reference TRBV18 and TRBJ1-1, the full variable domain reads NAGVMQNPRHLVRRRGQEARLRCSPMKGHSHVYWYRQLPEEGLKFMVYLQKENIIDESGMPKERFSAEFPKEGPSILRIQQVVRGDSAAYFCASSPGSGGEAFFGQGTRLTVV.

This clonotype came up many times. The chain carries TRBV5-6 and TRBJ2-5, with D hard to call. Trimming took off 0 bases at V and 6 bases at J, with 12 bases between the two ends. This CDR3 contains 14 residues. The V gene's germline CDR1 is SGHDT and CDR2 YYEEEE. CDR3 loop: CASSLGAQLQTQYF. In DNA form, the CDR3 reads TGTGCCAGCAGCTTGGGGGCACAGCTCCAGACCCAGTACTTC.

The chain couples TRBV29-1 to TRBJ2-5, with D possibly TRBD1 on 5 matching bases. This CDR3 spans 12 amino acids. V gave up 6 bases and J gave up 2 bases, with 10 bases separating them. In germline, CDR1 is SQVTM, CDR2 ANQGSEA. CDR3 loop: CSVWGPQETQYF. The DNA for the CDR3 is TGCAGCGTCTGGGGCCCACAAGAGACCCAGTACTTC.

The table lists this clonotype with many counts. The rearrangement uses TRBV20-1 and TRBJ1-2; 9 nucleotides match TRBD1. Germline CDR1 is DFQATT and CDR2 is SNEGSKA (reference sequence). J was trimmed by 5 bases and V by 3 bases; bases with no gene match: 7. This CDR3 is built from 14 residues. CDR3 in amino acids: CSARSPGQGYGYTF. CDR3 in DNA: TGCAGTGCTAGGTCGCCGGGACAGGGTTATGGCTACACCTTC.

This clonotype appeared many times. This rearrangement joins TRBV6-1 to TRBJ2-7; possibly TRBD1 or TRBD2 for D (6 bases each). Deletions cut 10 bases from V and 2 bases from J, with 15 bases between. This CDR3 region has 13 residues. Germline lookup yields CDR1 MNHNS and CDR2 SASEGT. The CDR3: CATLRGETYEQYF. The CDR3 DNA sequence: TGTGCCACCCTAAGGGGGGAAACCTACGAGCAGTACTTC.

This clonotype was counted between two and nine times. The CDR3 loop is CASSKGQAWGETQYF. Here the CDR3 DNA reads TGCGCCAGCAGCAAGGGACAGGCGTGGGGAGAGACCCAGTACTTC. The chain is built from TRBV5-1 and TRBJ2-5; 8 nucleotides align to TRBD1. This CDR3 is built from 15 residues. The trim removed 4 bases at V and 4 bases at J, leaving 9 bases unmatched. The germline V gene has CDR1 SGHRS and CDR2 YFSETQ.

This clonotype has at least ten counts. CDR3 coding DNA: TGTGCCAGCAGCTTCCGAACAAACAGGGGCTCTGGAAACACCATATATTTT. This sequence encodes CASSFRTNRGSGNTIYF. The chain employs TRBV11-2 and TRBJ1-3; 7 bases match TRBD1. Germline CDR1 SGHAT, CDR2 FQNNGV. CDR3 size: 17 residues. Trimming took 3 bases from V and 0 from J; bases not matched to a gene: 8.

This clonotype was detected many times. The chain carries TRBV7-8 and TRBJ2-1; D unresolved. The V gene's germline CDR1 is SGHVS and CDR2 FQNEAQ. Deletions cut 0 bases from V and 7 bases from J, with 13 bases between. CDR3 size: 15 residues. The CDR3 DNA reads TGTGCCAGCAGCTTAGCGTCGGTACTCCAGAATGAGCAGTTCTTC. It translates to CASSLASVLQNEQFF.

In nucleotides, the CDR3 is TGTGCCAGCAGCCACCTAGACACGGAGACCCAGTACTTC. Translated, it gives CASSHLDTETQYF. J is TRBJ2-5 and V is TRBV27; D is uncertain. CDR3 length: 13 residues. Trimming took 6 bases from V and 5 from J, leaving 13 bases between them. Looked up from germline, CDR1 is MNHEY and CDR2 is SMNVEV (reference sequence).

V usage is TRBV25-1 and J usage is TRBJ2-3, with TRBD1 as a possible D gene (6 bases). The CDR3 is 17 residues long. Trimming cost V 1 base and J 0 bases, with 14 bases left between them. Germline V lookup: CDR1 MGHDK, CDR2 SYGVNS. The CDR3 sequence: CASSEFLGTTSTDTQYF. The CDR3 nucleotides read TGTGCCAGCAGTGAATTCCTGGGGACAACTAGCACAGATACGCAGTATTTT.

V is TRBV4-1 and J is TRBJ2-7; D is perhaps TRBD1 (5 bases). The CDR3 has 14 residues. The V end was cut by 0 bases, the J end by 4 bases, with 10 bases between. Germline assignment: CDR1 MGHRA and CDR2 YSYEKL. The CDR3 reads CASSQDGAGYEQYF. The CDR3 DNA follows: TGCGCCAGCAGCCAAGATGGGGCCGGGTACGAGCAGTACTTC.

This clonotype was counted ten times or more. The chain is built from TRBV7-3 and TRBJ2-5, with 7 bases lining up with TRBD2. The junction had 7 bases not matched to a gene; V was cut back by 2 bases and J by 1 base. Germline-derived CDR1 and CDR2 are SGHTA and FQGTGA. This CDR3 region has 16 residues. The CDR3 protein is CASSLAPSGSQETQYF. Written as DNA, the CDR3 is TGTGCCAGCAGCTTAGCGCCTAGCGGAAGCCAAGAGACCCAGTACTTC.

The sample holds many counts of this clonotype. V gene TRBV29-1 combines with J gene TRBJ2-5, with D tentatively TRBD1 or TRBD2 (5 bases each). The CDR3 covers 12 residues. The V gene's germline CDR1 is SQVTM and CDR2 ANQGSEA. Trimming took 4 bases from V and 5 from J, leaving 11 bases between them. CDR3 DNA: TGCAGCGTTGTTGGGACCCAGGAGACCCAGTACTTC. It specifies CSVVGTQETQYF. Full variable domain (outside the CDR3, taken from reference TRBV29-1 and TRBJ2-5): SAVISQKPSRDICQRGTSLTIQCQVDSQVTMMFWYRQQPGQSLTLIATANQGSEATYESGFVIDKFPISRPNLTFSTLTVSNMSPEDSSIYLCSVVGTQETQYFGPGTRLLVL.

The table lists this clonotype with a few counts. V is TRBV7-6 and J is TRBJ2-7; D may be TRBD1 (5 bases). CDR1 is SGHVS, CDR2 FNYEAQ, per germline. V was trimmed by 3 bases and J by 4 bases, leaving 10 bases between them. The CDR3 consists of 13 residues. The CDR3 region is CASSLTTEYEQYF. The CDR3 nucleotides read TGTGCCAGCAGCTTGACGACAGAATACGAGCAGTACTTC.

This clonotype was counted ten times or more. The chain has TRBV5-1 and TRBJ1-4; weak D call: TRBD1 (5 bases). V lost 5 bases and J 5 bases, leaving 13 bases between the germline ends. In germline, CDR1 is SGHRS, CDR2 YFSETQ. The CDR3 runs 14 residues. CDR3 in amino acids: CASRAAGTNEKLFF. The CDR3 nucleotides read TGCGCCAGCAGGGCGGCAGGGACGAATGAAAAACTGTTTTTT. Drawing the rest from reference TRBV5-1 and TRBJ1-4, the complete variable domain is KAGVTQTPRYLIKTRGQQVTLSCSPISGHRSVSWYQQTPGQGLQFLFEYFSETQRNKGNFPGRFSGRQFSNSRSEMNVSTLELGDSALYLCASRAAGTNEKLFFGSGTQLSVL.

This clonotype was counted at least ten times. The chain carries TRBV7-9 and TRBJ1-4, with a weak D call TRBD1 (5 bases). CDR3 size: 13 residues. The V and J ends lost 11 bases and 7 bases respectively, with 17 bases between them. In germline, CDR1 is SEHNR, CDR2 FQNEAQ (reference sequence). This chain's CDR3 is CAVPQGGSEKLFF. Here the CDR3 DNA reads TGTGCCGTGCCTCAGGGCGGGAGTGAAAAACTGTTTTTT.

This clonotype was picked up many times. The chain is built from TRBV9 and TRBJ2-2; 9 nucleotides agree with TRBD1. Per germline, CDR1 SGDLS and CDR2 YYNGEE. Unmatched junction bases numbered 6, after V lost 4 bases and J lost 5 bases. CDR3 length: 15 residues. This CDR3 is CASSPDRGGTGELFF. CDR3 DNA: TGTGCCAGCAGCCCGGACAGGGGAGGGACCGGGGAGCTGTTTTTT.